This TCR beta chain was sequenced during a study of blood T cell repertoires in COVID-19. The wider study: T cells, B-cell-depleted T cells, or PBMCs supplied cDNA or gDNA.

Sequenced by immunoSEQ multiplex PCR; TCRdb stores in-frame clones only, minus some. Of approximately 68,000 clones in the sample, roughly 86% were seen once. Trimming took 2 bases from V and 2 from J; bases not matched to a gene: 7. From germline, CDR1 is MNHEY and CDR2 SVGAGI. CDR3 length equals 16 residues. Sequencing was carried out using peripheral blood. The chain carries TRBV6-5 and TRBJ2-7; 9 nucleotides agree with TRBD2. The sequence was collected from an older woman with acute or convalescent COVID-19. CDR3: CASSYAASGIPYEQYF. DNA for the CDR3: TGTGCCAGCAGTTACGCCGCTAGCGGGATCCCCTACGAGCAGTACTTC.